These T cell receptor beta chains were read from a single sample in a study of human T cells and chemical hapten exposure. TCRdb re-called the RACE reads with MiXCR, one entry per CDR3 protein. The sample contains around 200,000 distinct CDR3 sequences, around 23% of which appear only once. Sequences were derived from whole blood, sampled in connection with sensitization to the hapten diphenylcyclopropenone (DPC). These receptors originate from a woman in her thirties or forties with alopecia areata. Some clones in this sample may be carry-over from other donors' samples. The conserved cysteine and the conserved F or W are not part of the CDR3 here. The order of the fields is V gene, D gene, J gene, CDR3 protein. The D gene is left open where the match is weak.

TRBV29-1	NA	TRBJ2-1	SGGQTGEQF
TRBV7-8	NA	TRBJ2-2	ASRVQITGELF
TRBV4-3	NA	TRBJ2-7	ASSAYPSSSYEQY
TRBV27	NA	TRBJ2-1	ASSLTGYYNEQF
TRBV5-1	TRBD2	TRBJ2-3	ASSAGTSGPTDTQY
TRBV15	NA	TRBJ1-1	ATSRTTPNTEAF
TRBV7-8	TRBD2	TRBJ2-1	ASSIAPRLAGGEQF
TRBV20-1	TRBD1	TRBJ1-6	SARDLGTGGSPLH
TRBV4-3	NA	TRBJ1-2	ASSQDRGVVSGYT
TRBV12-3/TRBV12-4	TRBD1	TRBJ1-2	ASSSGTGNGYT
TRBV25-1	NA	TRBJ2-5	ASSESGLPGRETQY
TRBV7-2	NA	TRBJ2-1	ASSLGSGPYYNEQF
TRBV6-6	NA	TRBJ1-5	ASIRDSNQPQH
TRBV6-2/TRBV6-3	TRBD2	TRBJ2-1	ASTLFSGRALNEQF
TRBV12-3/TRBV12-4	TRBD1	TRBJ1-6	ASRGQGRGSPLH
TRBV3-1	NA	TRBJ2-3	ASSPTPGRGFETDTQY
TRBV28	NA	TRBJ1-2	ASSSGYGYT
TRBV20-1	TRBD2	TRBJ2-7	SAWGGLAMNEQY
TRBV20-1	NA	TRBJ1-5	SARVGASNQPQH
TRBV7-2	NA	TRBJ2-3	ASSFNWADTQY
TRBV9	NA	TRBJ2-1	ASSVSPVGHNEQF
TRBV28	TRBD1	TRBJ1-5	ASSVVTGGNQPQH
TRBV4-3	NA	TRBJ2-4	ASSQDRTGTTDIQY
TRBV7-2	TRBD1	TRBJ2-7	ASSLSQGAGEQY
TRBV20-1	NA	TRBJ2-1	SATGGRWNEQF
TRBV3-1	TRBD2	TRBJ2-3	ASSQYTSGSADTQY
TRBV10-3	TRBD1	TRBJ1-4	AISEWDRDLTNEKLF